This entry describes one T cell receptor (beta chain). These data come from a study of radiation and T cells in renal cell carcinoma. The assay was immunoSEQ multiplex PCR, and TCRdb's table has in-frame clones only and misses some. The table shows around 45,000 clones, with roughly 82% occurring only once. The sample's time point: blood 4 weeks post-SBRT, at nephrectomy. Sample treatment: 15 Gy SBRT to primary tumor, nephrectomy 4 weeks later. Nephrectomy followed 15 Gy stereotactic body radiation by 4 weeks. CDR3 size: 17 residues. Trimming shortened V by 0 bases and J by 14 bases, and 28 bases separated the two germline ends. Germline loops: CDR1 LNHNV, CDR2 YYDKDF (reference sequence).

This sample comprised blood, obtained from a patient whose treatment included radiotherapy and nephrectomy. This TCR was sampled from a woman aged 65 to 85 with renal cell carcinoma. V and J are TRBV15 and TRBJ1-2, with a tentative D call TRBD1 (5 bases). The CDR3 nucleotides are TGTGCCACCAGCAGAGAGTCCCCTGTATTCGGGGCCCTGGGAAGGACCTTC. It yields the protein CATSRESPVFGALGRTF.